These T cell receptor beta chains were read from a single sample in a study of metastatic and nonmetastatic thyroid tumors. TCRdb redid the clone calls on the PCR reads using MiXCR. This sample carries about 20,000 clones, roughly 15% of them seen once, and the ten largest clones take 14%. The sequencing sample was made of tumor tissue. These receptor sequences come from a female donor with papillary thyroid cancer or a benign thyroid nodule (not recorded which). Some clones in this sample may be carry-over from other donors' samples. Each CDR3 is given with its conserved first and last residue. Fields, in order: clone size, V gene, D gene, J gene, CDR3 protein, CDR3 DNA. D genes are given only for firm matches. The size of a clone is reported for some rows only, either as once, few or many, or as a class for expanded clones.

size: medium-sized
V: TRBV6-5
D: TRBD1
J: TRBJ1-2
CDR3: CASSYVRTGEGYTF
DNA: TGTGCCAGCAGTTACGTCCGGACAGGGGAAGGCTACACCTTC

size: many
V: TRBV20-1
D: .
J: TRBJ2-7
CDR3: CSAPPPPQGPYEQYF
DNA: TGCAGTGCGCCCCCCCCCCCCCAGGGGCCTTACGAGCAGTACTTC

size: many
V: TRBV3-1
D: .
J: TRBJ2-3
CDR3: CASSPLEGAGNTQYF
DNA: TGTGCCAGCAGCCCCCTAGAAGGTGCGGGTAATACGCAGTATTTT

size: many
V: TRBV7-7
D: .
J: TRBJ2-1
CDR3: CASSLGAGGSYNEQFF
DNA: TGTGCCAGCAGCTTAGGGGCCGGGGGCTCCTACAATGAGCAGTTCTTC

size: .
V: TRBV30
D: TRBD1
J: TRBJ1-2
CDR3: CAWSGPGQGANGYTF
DNA: TGTGCCTGGAGTGGACCGGGACAGGGGGCGAATGGCTACACCTTC

size: many
V: TRBV30
D: .
J: TRBJ1-4
CDR3: CAWKWQTEKLFF
DNA: TGTGCCTGGAAATGGCAGACTGAAAAACTGTTTTTT

size: many
V: TRBV5-1
D: .
J: TRBJ1-4
CDR3: CASSEDTGLLKLFF
DNA: TGCGCCAGCAGCGAAGACACAGGGCTTTTAAAACTGTTTTTT

size: .
V: TRBV29-1
D: .
J: TRBJ2-3
CDR3: CIVVGGATDTQYF
DNA: TGCATCGTTGTGGGGGGAGCAACAGATACGCAGTATTTT

size: many
V: TRBV12-3/TRBV12-4
D: .
J: TRBJ2-5
CDR3: CASTTGGRQETQYF
DNA: TGTGCCAGCACCACCGGGGGTCGCCAAGAGACCCAGTACTTC

size: many
V: TRBV20-1
D: TRBD1
J: TRBJ2-4
CDR3: CSARWGTERNIQYF
DNA: TGCAGTGCTCGATGGGGGACAGAGAGAAACATTCAGTACTTC

size: few
V: TRBV20-1
D: TRBD2
J: TRBJ2-7
CDR3: CSAKAGLAGTYEQYF
DNA: TGCAGTGCCAAAGCCGGACTAGCGGGGACTTACGAGCAGTACTTC

size: .
V: TRBV19
D: TRBD1
J: TRBJ2-1
CDR3: CASSMGQGVYEQFF
DNA: TGTGCCAGTAGTATGGGACAGGGGGTCTATGAGCAGTTCTTC

size: many
V: TRBV10-2
D: TRBD1
J: TRBJ1-5
CDR3: CASSPDRVNHSNQPQHF
DNA: TGCGCCAGCAGTCCGGACAGGGTAAATCATAGCAATCAGCCCCAGCATTTT

size: .
V: TRBV7-6
D: .
J: TRBJ2-2
CDR3: CASSLMCYTGELFF
DNA: TGTGCCAGCAGCTTAATGTGTTACACCGGTGAGCTGTTTTTT

size: many
V: TRBV2
D: .
J: TRBJ1-6
CDR3: CAHIAGLSQNSPLHF
DNA: TGTGCTCACATAGCGGGGCTTAGCCAAAATTCACCCCTCCACTTT

size: many
V: TRBV2
D: .
J: TRBJ2-6
CDR3: CASRSSRPSSGANVLTF
DNA: TGTGCCAGCAGGAGCAGTAGGCCGAGCTCTGGGGCCAACGTCCTGACTTTC

size: many
V: TRBV27
D: .
J: TRBJ2-5
CDR3: CASSFMGEETQYF
DNA: TGTGCCAGCAGTTTTATGGGGGAAGAGACCCAGTACTTC

size: many
V: TRBV5-6
D: TRBD1
J: TRBJ1-2
CDR3: CASSLGTGPYYGYTF
DNA: TGTGCCAGCAGCTTAGGGACAGGGCCTTACTATGGCTACACCTTC

size: few
V: TRBV12-5
D: TRBD1
J: TRBJ1-1
CDR3: CASGPGTVGPFF
DNA: TGTGCTAGTGGGCCTGGGACAGTCGGACCTTTCTTT

size: many
V: TRBV7-2
D: .
J: TRBJ1-1
CDR3: CASSLRGVQGAFF
DNA: TGTGCCAGCAGCTTAAGGGGGGTTCAAGGAGCTTTCTTT

size: .
V: TRBV6-2/TRBV6-3
D: TRBD1
J: TRBJ1-6
CDR3: CATQRGLLNSPLHF
DNA: TGTGCCACCCAAAGGGGGCTGTTGAATTCACCCCTCCACTTT